One sample yielded the 3 T cell receptor beta chains listed below, sequenced in a study of blood T cell repertoires in COVID-19. Sequenced by immunoSEQ multiplex PCR; TCRdb stores in-frame clones only, minus some. The table has about 14,000 clones, 80% to 90% seen once. The sample comprised peripheral blood. These receptors all stem from a woman aged 55 to 70 with acute or convalescent COVID-19.

The rearrangement links TRBV19 to TRBJ2-6, with a weak D call TRBD2 (6 bases). V lost 1 base and J lost 1, with 11 bases in between. CDR1 and CDR2 from the germline V gene are LNHDA and SQIVND (reference sequence). The CDR3 length is 17 residues. For the CDR3, the DNA is TGTGCCAGTAGTATAGGGCCAGGAGGGTCTGGGGCCAACGTCCTGACTTTC. Its translation: CASSIGPGGSGANVLTF. Full variable domain (missing parts from reference TRBV19 and TRBJ2-6): DGGITQSPKYLFRKEGQNVTLSCEQNLNHDAMYWYRQDPGQGLRLIYYSQIVNDFQKGDIAEGYSVSREKKESFPLTVTSAQKNPTAFYLCASSIGPGGSGANVLTFGAGSRLTVL.

The chain couples TRBV5-8 to TRBJ2-7; TRBD2 matches 12 bases. The CDR3 has 15 amino acids. Germline V gene sequence: CDR1 SGHTS, CDR2 YDEGEE. V dropped 4 bases and J dropped 3; count of bases not matched to a gene: 5. The CDR3 loop reads CASSRSSGRVYEQYF. In nucleotides, the CDR3 is TGTGCCAGCAGCCGTTCTAGCGGGAGGGTCTACGAGCAGTACTTC. The full variable domain, completed using reference TRBV5-8 and TRBJ2-7, is EAGVTQSPTHLIKTRGQQATLRCSPISGHTSVYWYQQALGLGLQFLLWYDEGEERNRGNFPPRFSGRQFPNYSSELNVNALELEDSALYLCASSRSSGRVYEQYFGPGTRLTVT.

CDR3 loop: CASFPLAGAQETQYF. The CDR3 DNA reads TGTGCCAGCTTCCCCCTAGCGGGGGCCCAAGAGACCCAGTACTTC. The V and J genes are TRBV18 and TRBJ2-5, with 10 bases aligning to TRBD2. There are 15 residues in the CDR3. Per the germline V gene, CDR1 is KGHSH and CDR2 is LQKENI. V lost 7 bases, J lost 1 base, and 6 bases stayed unmatched. Using reference TRBV18 and TRBJ2-5 for the parts outside the CDR3, the full variable domain is NAGVMQNPRHLVRRRGQEARLRCSPMKGHSHVYWYRQLPEEGLKFMVYLQKENIIDESGMPKERFSAEFPKEGPSILRIQQVVRGDSAAYFCASFPLAGAQETQYFGPGTRLLVL.